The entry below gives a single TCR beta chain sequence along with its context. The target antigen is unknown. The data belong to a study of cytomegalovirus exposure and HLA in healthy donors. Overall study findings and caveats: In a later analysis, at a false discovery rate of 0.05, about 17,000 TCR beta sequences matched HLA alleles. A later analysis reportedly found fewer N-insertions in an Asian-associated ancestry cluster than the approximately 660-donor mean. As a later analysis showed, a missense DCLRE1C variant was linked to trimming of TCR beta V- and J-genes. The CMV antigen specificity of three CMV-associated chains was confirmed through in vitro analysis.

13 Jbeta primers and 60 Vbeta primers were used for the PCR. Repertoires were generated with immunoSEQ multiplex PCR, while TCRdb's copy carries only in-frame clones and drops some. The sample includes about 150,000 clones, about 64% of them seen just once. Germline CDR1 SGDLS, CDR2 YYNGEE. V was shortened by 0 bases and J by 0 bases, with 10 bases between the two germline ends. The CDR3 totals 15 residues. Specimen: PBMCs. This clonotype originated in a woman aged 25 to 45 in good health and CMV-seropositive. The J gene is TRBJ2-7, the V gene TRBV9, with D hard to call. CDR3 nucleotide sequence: TGTGCCAGCAGCGTAGACCCTAGGCTCTCCTACGAGCAGTACTTC. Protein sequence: CASSVDPRLSYEQYF.